The next 5 T cell receptor beta chains were all read from a single sample in a study of preoperative IRX-2 immunotherapy in early breast cancer. Generated by immunoSEQ multiplex PCR, the TCRdb table keeps only in-frame clones and is missing some. This sample has under 45,000 clones, with around 96% found just once. Treatment described: preoperative locoregional IRX-2 cytokine immunotherapy. Specimen: tumor tissue, collected after IRX-2 immunotherapy. These receptors all come from a human donor with breast cancer.

J is TRBJ1-2 and V is TRBV28, with TRBD1 identical over 9 bases. The CDR3 consists of 13 residues. Trimming removed 5 bases from V and 7 bases from J; junction bases left unmatched: 5. From germline, CDR1 is MDHEN and CDR2 SYDVKM. CDR3: CASSPGQGPGYTF. CDR3 DNA: TGTGCCAGCAGTCCGGGACAGGGACCTGGCTACACCTTC.

The V and J genes are TRBV6-1 and TRBJ1-4; tentatively, D is TRBD1 (6 bases). CDR1 MNHNS and CDR2 SASEGT come from the germline V gene. V was shortened by 6 bases and J by 8 bases, with 19 bases between the two germline ends. The CDR3 is made up of 15 amino acids. For the CDR3, the DNA is TGTGCCAGCAGACTCCCGGGGGGGGCAGTCGAAAAACTGTTTTTT. Translated, it gives CASRLPGGAVEKLFF.

The chain employs TRBV7-9 and TRBJ2-5; D tentatively fits TRBD1 or TRBD2 (5 bases each). Germline values: CDR1 SEHNR, CDR2 FQNEAQ (reference sequence). This CDR3 region has 16 residues. V lost 0 bases and J 8 bases, leaving 19 bases between the germline ends. This CDR3 is CASSLARDALRDTQYF. CDR3 sequence (DNA): TGTGCCAGCAGCTTAGCTCGGGACGCGCTAAGAGATACCCAGTACTTC.

The gene calls are TRBV5-1 and TRBJ2-5, with a weak D call TRBD1 (6 bases). With 0 bases removed from V and 4 bases from J, the gap between germline ends came to 13 bases. The CDR3 length is 15 residues. Per the germline V gene, CDR1 is SGHRS and CDR2 is YFSETQ. In DNA form, the CDR3 reads TGCGCCAGCAGCTTGGCAGGGGTAGGGAGAGAGACCCAGTACTTC. Its translation: CASSLAGVGRETQYF.

The rearrangement joins TRBV29-1 to TRBJ2-3; D is undetermined. The germline V and J ends were trimmed by 1 base and 8 bases, with 7 bases remaining between them. CDR3 length equals 11 residues. The germline V gene encodes CDR1 SQVTM and CDR2 ANQGSEA. DNA for the CDR3: TGCAGCGTTGAAGGCGTAGCTACGCAGTATTTT. Amino acids: CSVEGVATQYF.